The TCR beta chain under discussion was sequenced for a study of blood T cell repertoires in COVID-19. Study-level information: Nucleic acid was either cDNA or gDNA, and it came from T cells, B-cell-depleted T cells, or PBMCs.

This clone was recorded once. Profiling relied on immunoSEQ multiplex PCR, and the TCRdb table lists in-frame clones only, not all of them. The sample gives roughly 250,000 clones, roughly 89% of which show up once; approximately 0.84% is in the top ten. There are 14 residues in the CDR3. The ends were cut back, 5 bases at V and 0 bases at J, with 11 bases in the middle. Germline CDR1 SGHRS, CDR2 YFSETQ. The receptor was derived from a man aged 25 to 40 with acute or convalescent COVID-19. This sequence joins TRBV5-1 and TRBJ1-1; no clear D. The sample taken for sequencing was peripheral blood. CDR3 sequence: CASRGAQMNTEAFF. The CDR3 DNA follows: TGCGCCAGCAGGGGTGCACAGATGAACACTGAAGCTTTCTTT.